The rows below give T cell receptor beta chains drawn from one sample of a study of regulatory T cells in long-lasting Graves disease. MiXCR, applied by TCRdb to the multiplex PCR reads, yields one record per CDR3 protein. The table lists 400,000 to 500,000 distinct CDR3 sequences, roughly 21% of them singletons. Source: peripheral blood mononuclear cells (PBMCs), taken when the disease was refractory, from a patient treated with antithyroid drugs. These receptors were collected from a female donor with Graves disease. Both conserved end residues are part of each CDR3. A D gene is named only where the DNA matches it firmly. Only some rows state a clone size, as once, few, many or a class for expanded clones.

v_gene	j_gene	d_gene	abundance	CDR3aa	CDR3nt
TRBV2	TRBJ2-2	.	many	CASRGPGSNTGELFF	TGTGCCAGCAGGGGTCCAGGATCGAACACCGGGGAGCTGTTTTTT
TRBV29-1	TRBJ1-4	TRBD1	few	CSVRQGGNEKLFF	TGCAGCGTAAGACAGGGCGGAAATGAAAAACTGTTTTTT
TRBV11-3	TRBJ1-1	.	.	CASQHGGRATEAFF	TGTGCCAGTCAACACGGGGGGAGAGCCACTGAAGCTTTCTTT
TRBV11-2	TRBJ2-5	.	many	CASSFTEWETQYF	TGTGCCAGCAGCTTCACGGAGTGGGAGACCCAGTACTTC
TRBV28	TRBJ2-5	.	many	CASSIAEGHRETQYF	TGTGCCAGCAGTATTGCGGAGGGCCATCGGGAGACCCAGTACTTC
TRBV11-2	TRBJ2-7	.	few	CASSLVGPRAEPYEQYF	TGTGCCAGCAGCTTAGTCGGGCCCCGGGCGGAACCCTACGAGCAGTACTTC
TRBV28	TRBJ1-1	.	many	CATSDTTEAFF	TGTGCCACCTCGGACACCACTGAAGCTTTCTTT
TRBV15	TRBJ2-5	TRBD1	many	CATSRDFLETGSFETQYF	TGTGCCACCAGCAGAGATTTTCTTGAGACAGGGAGTTTCGAGACCCAGTACTTC
TRBV7-9	TRBJ2-2	TRBD1	few	CASSFQPGQGGPNTGELFF	TGTGCCAGCAGCTTCCAGCCGGGACAGGGGGGGCCTAACACCGGGGAGCTGTTTTTT
TRBV12-3/TRBV12-4	TRBJ1-1	.	many	CASSSQTVNTEAFF	TGTGCCAGCAGCTCCCAAACAGTAAACACTGAAGCTTTCTTT
TRBV6-1	TRBJ2-7	.	few	CASSLLGAGYEQYF	TGTGCCAGCAGTCTCTTGGGGGCAGGGTACGAGCAGTACTTC
TRBV24-1	TRBJ2-5	TRBD1	many	CATSENRQGTETQYF	TGTGCCACCAGTGAGAATCGACAGGGGACGGAGACCCAGTACTTC
TRBV11-2	TRBJ1-3	.	.	CASSGWARSGNTIYF	TGTGCCAGCAGCGGATGGGCACGCTCTGGAAACACCATATATTTT
TRBV6-5	TRBJ2-1	TRBD2	.	CASSYASGGPDNEQFF	TGTGCCAGCAGTTACGCTAGCGGGGGCCCTGACAATGAGCAGTTCTTC
TRBV27	TRBJ2-2	TRBD2	.	CASSSLTSGRAFAGELFF	TGTGCCAGCAGTTCTTTGACTAGCGGGAGGGCCTTCGCCGGGGAGCTGTTTTTT
TRBV5-4	TRBJ1-6	.	.	CASSLDRNNSPLHF	TGTGCCAGCTCACTCGACAGGAATAATTCACCCCTCCACTTT
TRBV6-1	TRBJ1-2	.	few	CASRWTAQIYYGYTF	TGTGCCAGCAGGTGGACAGCTCAGATCTACTATGGCTACACCTTC
TRBV7-2	TRBJ1-5	.	.	CASSLVGGQGQPQHF	TGTGCCAGCAGCTTAGTGGGGGGGCAAGGTCAGCCCCAGCATTTT
TRBV6-2/TRBV6-3	TRBJ2-1	.	.	CASRPGSPNEQSF	TGTGCCAGCAGACCAGGGAGTCCCAATGAGCAGTCCTTC
TRBV11-2	TRBJ2-5	.	few	CASSYAGTWETQYF	TGTGCCAGCAGCTACGCCGGGACGTGGGAGACCCAGTACTTC
TRBV6-5	TRBJ2-3	TRBD1	.	CASSYRTGGQYF	TGTGCCAGCAGTTACCGGACAGGAGGACAGTATTTT
TRBV12-3/TRBV12-4	TRBJ2-2	.	few	CASIEGGWNTGELFF	TGTGCCAGCATCGAAGGGGGATGGAACACCGGGGAGCTGTTTTTT
TRBV9	TRBJ1-2	.	many	CASSVGNSDGYTF	TGTGCCAGCAGCGTAGGAAACAGTGACGGCTACACCTTC
TRBV12-5	TRBJ2-1	TRBD2	.	CASGPGTSGTYEQFF	TGTGCTAGTGGACCCGGGACTAGCGGGACCTATGAGCAGTTCTTC
TRBV7-3	TRBJ1-3	.	many	CASSPHSDTGNTIYF	TGTGCCAGCAGCCCCCACAGTGACACTGGAAACACCATATATTTT
TRBV27	TRBJ1-3	.	.	CASSSRGVLLGNTIYF	TGTGCCAGCAGTTCCCGGGGGGTTCTCTTAGGAAACACCATATATTTT